The 8 T cell receptor beta chains in this list originate from one sample, sequenced in a study of blood T cell repertoires in COVID-19. TCRdb's copy holds only in-frame clones and misses some; the assay was immunoSEQ multiplex PCR. The sample has about 63,000 clones; more than 80% are singletons. The specimen was PBMCs or T cells enriched from blood (not recorded which). The receptors originated from a woman aged 40 to 50 with acute COVID-19.

V is TRBV11-2 and J is TRBJ2-5, with TRBD2 matching over 12 bases. This CDR3 has 19 residues. Germline V gene lookup returns CDR1 SGHAT and CDR2 FQNNGV. Germline trimming cut 5 bases from V and 2 bases from J; bases unmatched to any gene: 15. The CDR3 region has the DNA TGTGCCAGCAGCCCCGGGGGGCTAGCGGGAGGGCCCCGACAAGAGACCCAGTACTTC. Its translation: CASSPGGLAGGPRQETQYF.

The CDR3 bases are TGTGCCAGCAGCTGGGGAGCTGAAGCTTTCTTT. This sequence encodes CASSWGAEAFF. The chain carries TRBV7-9 and TRBJ1-1, with D unresolved. The CDR3 is 11 residues long. Trimming cost V 4 bases and J 6 bases, with 6 bases left between them. Germline values: CDR1 SEHNR, CDR2 FQNEAQ (reference sequence).

The chain links TRBV5-1 to TRBJ1-4, with 8 bases lining up with TRBD1. Germline loops: CDR1 SGHRS, CDR2 YFSETQ. CDR3 length: 15 amino acids. The junction had 6 bases not matched to a gene; V was cut back by 0 bases and J by 8 bases. CDR3 nucleotides: TGCGCCAGCAGCTTGGAGGACAGGGTTAAAGAAAAACTGTTTTTT. It codes for CASSLEDRVKEKLFF.

The V gene is TRBV19, the J gene TRBJ2-5; D may be TRBD1 (6 bases). The CDR3 spans 13 residues. Germline CDR1 reads LNHDA; CDR2 reads SQIVND (reference sequence). Trimming left V 6 bases short and J 1 base short, with 9 bases between. As DNA, the CDR3 is TGTGCCAGTAGCAGGGGCGTCCAAGAGACCCAGTACTTC. This translates into CASSRGVQETQYF.

This clone appeared once. This rearrangement joins TRBV27 to TRBJ2-1; possible D gene TRBD1, 5 bases. The CDR3 consists of 14 residues. Germline lookup yields CDR1 MNHEY and CDR2 SMNVEV (reference sequence). Trimming removed 1 base from V and 8 bases from J, with 12 bases in between. Written as DNA, the CDR3 is TGTGCCAGCAGTTTATTTAGGGGTAGGGATGAGCAGTTCTTC. This gives the protein CASSLFRGRDEQFF.

This chain uses TRBV4-1 with TRBJ1-5; no reliable D call. With 3 bases removed from V and 9 bases from J, the gap between germline ends came to 18 bases. Germline CDR1 is MGHRA and CDR2 is YSYEKL. The CDR3 is made up of 15 amino acids. The CDR3 bases are TGCGCCAGCAGCCAGGAAACGGGGTGGGGAGGGCCCCAGCATTTT. This gives the protein CASSQETGWGGPQHF.

The V gene is TRBV3-1 (or the pseudogene TRBV3-2), the J gene TRBJ2-7; D is undetermined. Germline V CDR1 and CDR2: LGHDT, YNNKEL (reference sequence). This CDR3 is built from 15 residues. Trimming cost V 1 base and J 2 bases, with 12 bases left between them. The CDR3 bases are TGTGCCAGCAGCCAAGGAAGTCAAAGAGCCTACGAGCAGTACTTC. Translated, it gives CASSQGSQRAYEQYF.

The chain employs TRBV28 and TRBJ2-1, with 8 positions matching TRBD1. Germline V gene data show CDR1 as MDHEN and CDR2 as SYDVKM. The CDR3 is 14 residues long. V dropped 3 bases and J dropped 10; count of bases not matched to a gene: 8. The CDR3 DNA sequence: TGTGCCAGCAGTTTTCCCGACAGGGGAGGCGAGCAGTTCTTC. Translating it yields CASSFPDRGGEQFF.